This entry concerns a single TCR beta chain. No antigen is known for it. The sample is drawn from a study of cytomegalovirus exposure and HLA in healthy donors. Findings of the study overall: An analysis that came later showed most CMV-associated TCR beta chains appearing HLA-restricted. Later analysis suggested links between common viral pathogens and several top significant clusters.

The PCR ran on 60 Vbeta and 13 Jbeta primers. Produced via immunoSEQ multiplex PCR; TCRdb's table is partial and in-frame only. Among 150,000 to 200,000 clones listed, about 70% were seen once. The material sequenced was PBMCs. The TCR comes from a woman under 40 in good health and CMV-seronegative.

CDR3 sequence: CASSRRDSSYEQYF. CDR3 sequence (DNA): TGTGCCAGCAGCCGACGGGATTCGTCCTACGAGCAGTACTTC. This chain uses TRBV7-2 with TRBJ2-7, with D perhaps matching TRBD2 (5 bases). The CDR3 runs to 14 residues. Germline V gene data show CDR1 as SGHTA and CDR2 as FQGNSA. Trimming removed 5 bases from V and 1 base from J, with 12 bases in between.